The T cell receptor beta chain described here comes from a study of vaccination and CD4 T cells after COVID-19. Overall study results and limits: In convalescent patients, 304 of 307 vaccine-specific clones were mono-reactive for SARS-CoV-2 spike.

Sequenced with the Oncomine TCR Beta short-read assay was DNA taken from cultured CD4+ T cells. TCRdb reprocessed the PCR reads with MiXCR, giving one entry per CDR3 protein. The table includes 15,000 to 20,000 distinct CDR3 sequences, roughly 52% detected once. Treatment denoted: roughly 10-day PBMC culture with coronavirus spike peptide pools or control peptides (ViraFEST assay). V was trimmed by 4 bases and J by 8 bases, leaving 23 bases between them. CDR1 and CDR2 from the germline V gene are MNHNS and SASEGT. The CDR3 has 16 amino acids. Of note for this clonotype: The antigen is unknown.

Material: CD4+ T cells from blood, cultured in vitro. V gene TRBV6-1 combines with J gene TRBJ1-2, with a tentative D call TRBD1 (6 bases). The source of this sequence is a human donor who had recovered from COVID-19. The CDR3: CASSVQSLGGVYGYTF. The CDR3 DNA is TGTGCCAGCAGTGTACAGTCTCTAGGGGGTGTATACGGCTACACCTTC.